Below are 18 T cell receptor beta chains sequenced from a single sample in a study of CXCR3-negative and CXCR3-positive naive CD8 T cells (dated by TCRdb to about 2019). Overall study outcomes, separate from this receptor: TRB CDR3s from CXCR3-positive naive cells showed higher hydrophobicity (lower Kidera factor 4), lower energy, and higher strength and volume indices than CXCR3-negative naive cells.

The sequencer listed for this sample is NextSeq 550. The Human TCR Profiling Kit (MiLaboratory) was used to make UMI-labeled 5' RACE TRB cDNA libraries. TCRdb reprocessed the reads; each CDR3 protein sequence makes one entry, and DNA is unavailable. In this sample's table one finds about 84,000 distinct CDR3 sequences. 0.62% of the sample comes from the top ten. What these receptors recognize is not known. Sequenced input: naive CXCR3+ CD8+ T cells from blood. The cell subset or site label, read with the paper, signifies: CD45RO-CCR7+CD27+CD95- naive CD8+ T cells expressing CXCR3 (TNR3+). All receptors come from a human donor in good health. Some clones in this sample may be carry-over from other donors' samples.

This chain joins TRBV6-2 or TRBV6-3 and TRBJ2-7; checking the TCRdb D call of TRBD1 is not possible without DNA. Germline assignment: CDR1 MNHEY and CDR2 SVGEGT. The CDR3 covers 16 residues. The CDR3 is CASSTGLRDRGYEQYF.

This CDR3 reads CSASLRVHLNYGYTF. This chain connects TRBV20-1 to TRBJ1-2. Per the germline V gene, CDR1 is DFQATT and CDR2 is SNEGSKA (reference sequence). The CDR3 is 15 amino acids.

The rearrangement joins TRBV28 to TRBJ2-7. Looked up from germline, CDR1 is MDHEN and CDR2 is SYDVKM. The CDR3 length is 13 residues. The CDR3 here is CASSLNSIYEQYF.

The chain employs TRBV6-5 and TRBJ1-2; TCRdb returns TRBD1, unconfirmable since there is no DNA. The CDR3 is made up of 14 amino acids. The germline CDR1 and CDR2 sequences are MNHEY and SVGAGI. CDR3: CASSPTGDNYGYTF.

The genes are TRBV28 and TRBJ2-7; the D gene TCRdb calls, TRBD1, cannot be checked with no DNA. The CDR3 consists of 15 residues. The germline gives CDR1 MDHEN, CDR2 SYDVKM. CDR3 sequence: CASSIPFRGINEQYF.

This chain links TRBV30 with TRBJ2-1; the TRBD2 assignment by TCRdb is unverifiable without DNA. Germline V CDR1 and CDR2: GTSNPN, SVGIG (reference sequence). The CDR3 runs to 14 residues. CDR3 loop: CALRTSGGANEQFF.

This chain links TRBV28 with TRBJ1-1; the TCRdb call, TRBD1, lacks DNA for checking. Germline values: CDR1 MDHEN, CDR2 SYDVKM. This CDR3 comprises 15 residues. The CDR3 loop reads CASSPPSRGGTEAFF. The full variable domain, with the rest looked up from reference TRBV28 and TRBJ1-1, is DVKVTQSSRYLVKRTGEKVFLECVQDMDHENMFWYRQDPGLGLRLIYFSYDVKMKEKGDIPEGYSVSREKKERFSLILESASTNQTSMYLCASSPPSRGGTEAFFGQGTRLTVV.

The CDR3 here is CASSAGLGGNTIYF. This sequence joins TRBV28 and TRBJ1-3. The CDR3 is made up of 14 amino acids. Germline CDR1 reads MDHEN; CDR2 reads SYDVKM.

The chain couples TRBV21-1 to TRBJ2-7; TCRdb returns TRBD2, unconfirmable since there is no DNA. TRBV21-1 corresponds to a pseudogene. This CDR3 has 16 residues. The CDR3 protein is CASSTLSGDISYEQYF.

The chain recombines TRBV4-1 with TRBJ2-7; there is no DNA to check the TCRdb D call of TRBD1. The CDR3 has 14 residues. Germline V gene lookup returns CDR1 MGHRA and CDR2 YSYEKL. The CDR3: CASSQGGAGYEQYF.

The chain employs TRBV12-3 or TRBV12-4 and TRBJ2-1; the D call from TCRdb, TRBD1, cannot be confirmed without DNA. This CDR3 comprises 13 residues. This chain's CDR3 is CASSSGTHNEQFF.

The V gene is TRBV4-1, the J gene TRBJ2-1; the TRBD2 assignment by TCRdb is unverifiable without DNA. The CDR3 covers 16 residues. Germline CDR1 is MGHRA and CDR2 is YSYEKL. Here the CDR3 reads CASSALQGLGDSEQFF.

The J gene is TRBJ2-6, the V gene TRBV15; checking the TCRdb D call of TRBD1 is not possible without DNA. The length of the CDR3 is 16 residues. The germline CDR1 and CDR2 sequences are LNHNV and YYDKDF (reference sequence). The CDR3 is CATTPDRGAGANVLTF.

V gene TRBV29-1 combines with J gene TRBJ2-1. The CDR3 loop spans 12 amino acids. Germline assignment: CDR1 SQVTM and CDR2 ANQGSEA. The CDR3 reads CSVESRPDRQFF.

The CDR3 spells CATSDLWGLNEQFF. The chain carries TRBV24-1 and TRBJ2-1; no DNA is available, so the TRBD1 call from TCRdb remains unchecked. Germline CDR1 KGHDR, CDR2 SFDVKD. This CDR3 is 14 amino acids long.

The J gene is TRBJ2-2, the V gene TRBV19; the TCRdb call, TRBD1, lacks DNA for checking. The CDR3 extends over 17 amino acids. Per the germline V gene, CDR1 is LNHDA and CDR2 is SQIVND (reference sequence). The CDR3 spells CASSFDRDRGLPGELFF. The full variable domain, with the rest looked up from reference TRBV19 and TRBJ2-2, is DGGITQSPKYLFRKEGQNVTLSCEQNLNHDAMYWYRQDPGQGLRLIYYSQIVNDFQKGDIAEGYSVSREKKESFPLTVTSAQKNPTAFYLCASSFDRDRGLPGELFFGEGSRLTVL.

The genes are TRBV12-3 or TRBV12-4 and TRBJ2-3; TCRdb lists TRBD1, though no DNA is available to test this call. The CDR3 runs 14 residues. The CDR3 reads CASSFGGGADTQYF.

The gene calls are TRBV5-6 and TRBJ2-7. In germline, CDR1 is SGHDT, CDR2 YYEEEE. The CDR3 is 14 amino acids. The chain's CDR3 is CASSLTAETYEQYF.